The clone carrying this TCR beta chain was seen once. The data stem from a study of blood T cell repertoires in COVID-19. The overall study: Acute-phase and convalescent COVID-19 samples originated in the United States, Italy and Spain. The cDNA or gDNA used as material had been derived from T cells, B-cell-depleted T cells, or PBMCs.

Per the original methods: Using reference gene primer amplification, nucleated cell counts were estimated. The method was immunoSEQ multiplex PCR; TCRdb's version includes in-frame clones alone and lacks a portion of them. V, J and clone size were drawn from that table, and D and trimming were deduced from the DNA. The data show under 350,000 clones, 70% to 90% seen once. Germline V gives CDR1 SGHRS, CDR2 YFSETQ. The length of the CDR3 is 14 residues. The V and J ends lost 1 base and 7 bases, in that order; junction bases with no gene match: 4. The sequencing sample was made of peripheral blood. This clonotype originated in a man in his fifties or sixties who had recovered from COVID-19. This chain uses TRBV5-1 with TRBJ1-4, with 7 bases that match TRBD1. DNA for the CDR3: TGCGCCAGCAGCTTGTCGGGGACAGCTGAAAAACTGTTTTTT. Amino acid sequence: CASSLSGTAEKLFF.